A selection of T cell receptor beta chains follows, all from one sample in a study of cytomegalovirus exposure and HLA in healthy donors. TCRdb keeps only in-frame clones here, not all; method: immunoSEQ multiplex PCR. The sample shows a few hundred thousand clones, about four fifths of them seen only once. Sequencing input: PBMCs. The receptor source for this set is a man between 25 and 39 years old in good health and CMV-seronegative. CDR3s include the opening cysteine and the closing phenylalanine or tryptophan. Each record gives: J gene, V gene, clone size, CDR3 protein. For some rows the clone size is stated as once, few or many, or as a class when expanded; others skip it.

>TRBJ2-1|TRBV2|.
CASRPWTSGGYNEQFF
>TRBJ1-6|TRBV5-1|.
CASSLEGDNSSPLHF
>TRBJ1-2|TRBV6-6|.
CASHPVGGAFYGYTF
>TRBJ1-2|TRBV15|once
CATSRDKGLGYTF
>TRBJ1-4|TRBV19|.
CASSVGTGTNEKLFF
>TRBJ2-1|TRBV11-2|.
CASSLGRRRGDEQFF
>TRBJ1-1|TRBV6-5|.
CASRGRSEAFF
>TRBJ2-6|TRBV19|.
CASSIDRTGFLGASVLTF
>TRBJ2-5|TRBV6-1|.
CASSGVRQETQYF
>TRBJ1-6|TRBV5-4|.
CASSIDGTGGFSYNSPLHF
>TRBJ1-6|TRBV6-6|large
CASRMGPRGSPLHF
>TRBJ1-5|TRBV27|.
CASSPLLGGNQPQHF
>TRBJ2-7|TRBV27|.
CASSSALTGVPLGYEQYF
>TRBJ1-2|TRBV6-6|.
CASRPDRDFGGYTF
>TRBJ2-7|TRBV9|.
CASSSGQGAYEQYF
>TRBJ2-3|TRBV18|.
CASSPTGDTQYF
>TRBJ1-1|TRBV28|.
CASSLSPGEPPEAFF
>TRBJ2-7|TRBV29-1|once
CSVEGGGPREQYF